Listed here are 24 T cell receptor beta chains from one sample, sequenced in a study of T-cell reconstitution after alpha-beta-depleted transplantation in children. A TCRbeta library incorporating unique molecular identifiers was prepared. TCRdb reprocessed the PCR reads with MiXCR, giving one entry per CDR3 protein. This sample has roughly 610,000 distinct CDR3 sequences, with more than 9% found just once. The material sequenced was PBMCs from the stem cell graft donor, taken from the stem cell graft. These TCRs come from a human donor who donated a stem cell graft to a child with acute myeloid leukemia.

This clonotype was found a few times. The V gene is TRBV29-1, the J gene TRBJ1-1; D unclear. CDR3 length: 15 residues. V shed 7 bases and J shed 1 base, with 19 bases lying between them. The germline CDR1 and CDR2 sequences are SQVTM and ANQGSEA. The chain's CDR3 is CSGQFRTDANTEAFF. CDR3 bases: TGCAGCGGCCAGTTCAGGACGGACGCGAACACTGAAGCTTTCTTT.

The rearrangement uses TRBV7-2 and TRBJ1-1; D is possibly TRBD1 (5 bases). The V end lost 5 bases, the J end lost 3 bases, and 19 bases lay between the germline ends. Germline V lookup: CDR1 SGHTA, CDR2 FQGNSA. This CDR3 is 16 amino acids long. The CDR3 reads CASSLIPSWGDTEAFF. The CDR3 DNA reads as TGTGCCAGCAGCCTAATCCCCTCGTGGGGGGACACTGAAGCTTTCTTT.

This clonotype appeared many times. Written as DNA, the CDR3 is TGCGCCAGCATCGACCTCTACGAGCAGTACTTC. Protein sequence: CASIDLYEQYF. V is TRBV5-1 and J is TRBJ2-7; D not resolved. From germline, CDR1 is SGHRS and CDR2 YFSETQ. This CDR3 comprises 11 residues. V lost 6 bases and J lost 3, with 7 bases in between.

The genes are TRBV29-1 and TRBJ1-2, with D maybe TRBD1 (5 bases). The CDR3 consists of 14 residues. Between the trimmed V and J ends, which lost 3 bases and 4 bases, there was a span of 15 bases. Germline CDR1 is SQVTM and CDR2 is ANQGSEA. This chain's CDR3 is CSVDKGREGYGYTF. CDR3 nucleotide sequence: TGCAGCGTTGATAAGGGGCGCGAAGGCTATGGCTACACCTTC.

This clonotype showed up many times. This sequence joins TRBV20-1 and TRBJ2-1; 7 bases map to TRBD2. V trimming: 5 bases; J trimming: 9 bases; junction bases outside the gene matches: 13. Looked up from germline, CDR1 is DFQATT and CDR2 is SNEGSKA (reference sequence). The CDR3 length is 14 residues. The CDR3 reads CSAPIGGSGVEQFF. Here the CDR3 DNA reads TGCAGTGCTCCCATTGGGGGGAGCGGGGTTGAGCAGTTCTTC.

This clonotype appeared a few times. The rearrangement links TRBV4-2 to TRBJ2-1; TRBD2 might be the D (6 bases). CDR3 length: 13 residues. The germline V gene has CDR1 LGHNA and CDR2 YNFKEQ. V was clipped by 4 bases and J by 9 bases, with 13 bases between them. The chain's CDR3 is CASSPGRGGEQFF. CDR3 nucleotides: TGTGCCAGCAGCCCCGGTAGGGGAGGTGAGCAGTTCTTC.

This clonotype was counted only a few times. The genes are TRBV20-1 and TRBJ2-3; D might be TRBD1 (6 bases). The CDR3 sequence is 11 residues long. The V end was cut by 6 bases, the J end by 6 bases, with 10 bases between. CDR1 and CDR2 (germline): DFQATT, SNEGSKA (reference sequence). The CDR3 bases are TGCAGTGCGGCAGGGGTGGATACGCAGTATTTT. Residues: CSAAGVDTQYF.

A note on this clonotype: With a much larger clone just one base away, this may be a read error. The V and J genes are TRBV9 and TRBJ2-2; possibly TRBD1 for D (6 bases). CDR1 SGDLS and CDR2 YYNGEE come from the germline V gene. The CDR3 spans 16 residues. This CDR3 is CASSVVGGPNTGKLFF. Written as DNA, the CDR3 is TGTGCCAGCAGCGTAGTTGGGGGCCCGAACACCGGGAAGCTGTTTTTT.

This clonotype showed up just once. This chain uses TRBV29-1 with TRBJ2-1; D may be TRBD2 (5 bases). Germline-derived CDR1 and CDR2 are SQVTM and ANQGSEA. This CDR3 has 12 amino acids. Between the trimmed V and J ends, which lost 4 bases and 8 bases, there was a span of 12 bases. The CDR3 is CSVATGNHEQFF. DNA for the CDR3: TGCAGCGTTGCCACCGGGAACCATGAGCAGTTCTTC.

This clonotype showed up many times. This chain links TRBV9 with TRBJ2-2; 7 nucleotides align to TRBD2. This CDR3 spans 14 amino acids. Germline values: CDR1 SGDLS, CDR2 YYNGEE. After removal of 6 bases from V and 10 bases from J, the junction contained 12 bases not matched to a gene. CDR3 residues: CASTAGVPPEELFF. CDR3 nucleotide sequence: TGTGCCAGCACGGCGGGGGTTCCCCCGGAGGAGCTGTTTTTT.

This clonotype was found a few times. The gene calls are TRBV3-1 and TRBJ2-3, with 7 nucleotides matching TRBD2. The V gene's germline CDR1 is LGHDT and CDR2 YNNKEL (reference sequence). The CDR3 runs to 16 residues. The trim removed 0 bases at V and 9 bases at J, leaving 12 bases unmatched. The CDR3 coding sequence is TGTGCCAGCAGCCAAGATCCGCGGGACTACCAAAGGACGCAGTATTTT. Translation: CASSQDPRDYQRTQYF.

This clonotype was recorded a few times. This chain joins TRBV20-1 and TRBJ2-7; 9 nucleotides agree with TRBD2. The CDR3 totals 14 residues. Germline CDR1 DFQATT, CDR2 SNEGSKA (reference sequence). V gave up 6 bases and J gave up 2 bases; unmatched junction bases: 8. The CDR3 loop is CSAYAGGATYEQYF. For the CDR3, the DNA is TGCAGTGCGTACGCGGGGGGGGCTACCTACGAGCAGTACTTC.

This clonotype showed up just a few times. The chain recombines TRBV6-2 or TRBV6-3 with TRBJ2-2; D gene ambiguous. The length of the CDR3 is 11 residues. CDR1 is MNHEY and CDR2 is SVGEGT in the germline V gene. V lost 8 bases and J lost 7, with 8 bases in between. The CDR3 loop is CASGHGGELFF. The CDR3 nucleotides are TGTGCCAGCGGTCATGGCGGGGAGCTGTTTTTT.

The rearrangement uses TRBV3-1 and TRBJ2-2, with a possible D match to TRBD2 (5 bases). Germline V gene lookup returns CDR1 LGHDT and CDR2 YNNKEL (reference sequence). Trimming left V 8 bases short and J 2 bases short, with 15 bases between. The length of the CDR3 is 15 residues. The CDR3 is CASSPKRRNTGELFF. CDR3 nucleotide sequence: TGTGCCAGCTCCCCCAAGCGGCGAAACACCGGGGAGCTGTTTTTT.

This clonotype was found a few times. The gene calls are TRBV10-3 and TRBJ2-3; 9 nucleotides line up with TRBD1. This CDR3 comprises 14 residues. V gave up 10 bases and J gave up 1 base; unmatched junction bases: 6. Per the germline V gene, CDR1 is ENHRY and CDR2 is SYGVKD. CDR3 loop: CATRGDRGTDTQYF. The CDR3, as DNA: TGTGCCACCAGAGGGGACAGGGGCACAGATACGCAGTATTTT.

V is TRBV20-1 and J is TRBJ2-1, with unresolved D. Germline CDR1 reads DFQATT; CDR2 reads SNEGSKA (reference sequence). Trimming cost V 0 bases and J 3 bases, with 12 bases left between them. This CDR3 is 15 amino acids long. The CDR3, as DNA: TGCAGTGCTAGAGATGTCCGTCTAGGCTACAATGAGCAGTTCTTC. Protein product: CSARDVRLGYNEQFF.

Comments on this clonotype: The junction does not match germline at one end; this may be a read error. The chain is built from TRBV2 and TRBJ2-4; TRBD1 is a possible D gene (6 bases). Germline V CDR1 and CDR2: SNHLY, FYNNEI. The CDR3 is 18 amino acids. This CDR3 is CTSSSATDRFIGKNIQYF. The CDR3 DNA reads as TGTACCAGCAGTTCAGCTACCGACAGGTTCATAGGGAAAAACATTCAGTACTTC.

This clonotype was counted at least ten times. This chain joins TRBV7-8 and TRBJ2-1, with TRBD2 as a possible D gene (5 bases). This CDR3 has 17 residues. The V gene's germline CDR1 is SGHVS and CDR2 FQNEAQ. The ends were cut back, 7 bases at V and 2 bases at J, with 21 bases in the middle. CDR3 in amino acids: CASTPPGGRSPYNEQFF. The CDR3 nucleotides read TGTGCCAGCACCCCCCCCGGCGGGCGGTCCCCCTACAATGAGCAGTTCTTC.

This clonotype was detected ten times or more. This chain connects TRBV11-1 to TRBJ2-3; 11 nucleotides agree with TRBD2. The CDR3 loop spans 18 amino acids. V dropped 3 bases and J dropped 2; count of bases not matched to a gene: 10. Germline lookup yields CDR1 SGHAT and CDR2 FQDESV (reference sequence). The DNA of the CDR3 is TGTGCCAGCAGCTTCTTAGCGGGAGGGCCGCCCTCCACAGATACGCAGTATTTT. This translates into CASSFLAGGPPSTDTQYF.

The genes are TRBV28 and TRBJ1-2, with D perhaps TRBD1 (6 bases). Trimming stripped 3 bases from V and 8 bases from J, with 13 bases between. The germline V gene encodes CDR1 MDHEN and CDR2 SYDVKM. There are 13 residues in the CDR3. In DNA form, the CDR3 reads TGTGCCAGCAGTTTTACCCGACAGGTCGGCTACACCTTC. Translated: CASSFTRQVGYTF.

This clonotype was found many times. The chain links TRBV7-3 to TRBJ2-3; 9 nucleotides agree with TRBD2. CDR1 SGHTA and CDR2 FQGTGA come from the germline V gene. The CDR3 spans 15 residues. The V gene end was trimmed by 2 bases and the J gene end by 3 bases; junction bases not matched to a gene: 3. The CDR3 nucleotides read TGTGCCAGCAGCTTAGCGGGAGGGCCGACAGATACGCAGTATTTT. It is translated as CASSLAGGPTDTQYF.

The sample holds a few counts of this clonotype. V is TRBV7-9 and J is TRBJ1-1, with no clear D. CDR3 size: 14 residues. CDR1 SEHNR and CDR2 FQNEAQ come from the germline V gene (reference sequence). V was clipped by 0 bases and J by 6 bases, with 11 bases between them. The CDR3 is CASSLAVGESEAFF. CDR3 sequence (DNA): TGTGCCAGCAGCTTAGCGGTCGGGGAGTCTGAAGCTTTCTTT.

This clonotype was seen more than once but under ten times. The rearrangement links TRBV14 to TRBJ2-2, with unresolved D. Trimming took off 8 bases at V and 3 bases at J, with 7 bases between the two ends. This CDR3 contains 12 residues. Germline V gene sequence: CDR1 SGHDN, CDR2 FVKESK. This chain's CDR3 is CASGRYTGELFF. For the CDR3, the DNA is TGTGCCAGCGGAAGGTACACCGGGGAGCTGTTTTTT.

The chain couples TRBV7-9 to TRBJ1-2; D is uncertain. With 4 bases removed from V and 0 bases from J, the gap between germline ends came to 15 bases. Germline V gene sequence: CDR1 SEHNR, CDR2 FQNEAQ (reference sequence). CDR3 size: 16 residues. The CDR3 DNA reads as TGTGCCAGCAGCTCTAAAGGAGAGGGCTCTAACTATGGCTACACCTTC. Translated, it gives CASSSKGEGSNYGYTF.